A selection of T cell receptor beta chains follows, all from one sample in a study of cytomegalovirus exposure and HLA in healthy donors. Using immunoSEQ multiplex PCR, the repertoire was profiled, and TCRdb retains in-frame clones only, with some absent. The sample carries roughly 180,000 clones, approximately 80% recorded once. Sequencing used PBMCs. These receptors were obtained from a boy aged 2-9 years in good health and CMV-seronegative. CDR3s include the opening cysteine and the closing phenylalanine or tryptophan. A D gene is named only where the DNA matches it firmly. Only some rows state a clone size, as once, few, many or a class for expanded clones.

clone_size: .
j_call: TRBJ2-7
v_call: TRBV7-9
d_call: TRBD1
cdr3_nt: TGTGCCAGCAGCAGGGGACAGGGAGGATACGAGCAGTACTTC
cdr3_aa: CASSRGQGGYEQYF

clone_size: once
j_call: TRBJ2-5
v_call: TRBV6-1
d_call: TRBD2
cdr3_nt: TGTGCCAGCAGCCTAGCGGGAGCCCAAGAGACCCAGTACTTC
cdr3_aa: CASSLAGAQETQYF

clone_size: .
j_call: TRBJ2-1
v_call: TRBV19
d_call: .
cdr3_nt: TGTGCCAGTAGCCACGCGGGGAATGAGCAGTTCTTC
cdr3_aa: CASSHAGNEQFF

clone_size: .
j_call: TRBJ1-1
v_call: TRBV4-3
d_call: TRBD1
cdr3_nt: TGCGCCAGCAGCCGGACAGGGTCGCCTGAAGCTTTCTTT
cdr3_aa: CASSRTGSPEAFF

clone_size: .
j_call: TRBJ2-2
v_call: TRBV7-6
d_call: .
cdr3_nt: TGTGCCAGCAGCTCACGCCTAGAAAGGAACACCGGGGAGCTGTTTTTT
cdr3_aa: CASSSRLERNTGELFF

clone_size: .
j_call: TRBJ1-4
v_call: TRBV7-2
d_call: .
cdr3_nt: TGTGCCAGCAGCCCGAAGTTAGTTGCAACTAATGAAAAACTGTTTTTT
cdr3_aa: CASSPKLVATNEKLFF

clone_size: .
j_call: TRBJ1-2
v_call: TRBV29-1
d_call: .
cdr3_nt: TGCAGCGTTGAAGATTTTAGGGCGGGGTATGGCTACACCTTC
cdr3_aa: CSVEDFRAGYGYTF

clone_size: .
j_call: TRBJ2-3
v_call: TRBV7-2
d_call: .
cdr3_nt: TGTGCCAGCAGCTCCATGGGCGGAGGAGGCACAGATACGCAGTATTTT
cdr3_aa: CASSSMGGGGTDTQYF

clone_size: .
j_call: TRBJ2-3
v_call: TRBV2
d_call: .
cdr3_nt: TGTGCCAGCAGTGAATGGAAGGGTCGGCGGGCAGATACGCAGTATTTT
cdr3_aa: CASSEWKGRRADTQYF

clone_size: .
j_call: TRBJ2-3
v_call: TRBV7-2
d_call: TRBD2
cdr3_nt: TGTGCCAGCAGCACCGGGGGGGCATCGGATACGCAGTATTTT
cdr3_aa: CASSTGGASDTQYF

clone_size: .
j_call: TRBJ1-5
v_call: TRBV7-9
d_call: .
cdr3_nt: TGTGCCAGCAGCCGGAGGAATCAGCCCCAGCATTTT
cdr3_aa: CASSRRNQPQHF

clone_size: .
j_call: TRBJ1-1
v_call: TRBV15
d_call: .
cdr3_nt: TGTGCCACCAGCAGAGACCCAGGGCCTAACACTGAAGCTTTCTTT
cdr3_aa: CATSRDPGPNTEAFF

clone_size: .
j_call: TRBJ2-5
v_call: TRBV5-4
d_call: .
cdr3_nt: TGTGCCAGCAGCTTGCGGGGAAAAGAGACCCAGTACTTC
cdr3_aa: CASSLRGKETQYF

clone_size: .
j_call: TRBJ2-7
v_call: TRBV7-9
d_call: .
cdr3_nt: TGTGCCAGCAGCGATCTCGGCGAGCAGTACTTC
cdr3_aa: CASSDLGEQYF

clone_size: few
j_call: TRBJ2-1
v_call: TRBV7-6
d_call: TRBD2
cdr3_nt: TGTGCCAGCAGCTTCGGACTAGCGGAAGTAGGCAATGAGCAGTTCTTC
cdr3_aa: CASSFGLAEVGNEQFF